This T cell receptor (beta chain) derives from a study of technical replicates of blood from a few donors. Clones were read by immunoSEQ multiplex PCR, and TCRdb kept only the in-frame ones, dropping some. The data contain approximately 85,000 clones, nearly 95% of them singletons. The germline gives CDR1 LNHDA, CDR2 SQIVND (reference sequence). The CDR3 spans 14 residues. V was pared by 4 bases and J by 2 bases, with 12 bases between. The sequenced material came from T cells isolated from PBMCs. This clonotype was obtained from a human donor in good health. The chain recombines TRBV19 with TRBJ2-7; unclear D gene. The CDR3 sequence: CASSRHRETYEQYF. The CDR3 nucleotides are TGTGCCAGTAGTAGACACAGAGAGACCTACGAGCAGTACTTC. Full variable domain (missing parts from reference TRBV19 and TRBJ2-7): DGGITQSPKYLFRKEGQNVTLSCEQNLNHDAMYWYRQDPGQGLRLIYYSQIVNDFQKGDIAEGYSVSREKKESFPLTVTSAQKNPTAFYLCASSRHRETYEQYFGPGTRLTVT.